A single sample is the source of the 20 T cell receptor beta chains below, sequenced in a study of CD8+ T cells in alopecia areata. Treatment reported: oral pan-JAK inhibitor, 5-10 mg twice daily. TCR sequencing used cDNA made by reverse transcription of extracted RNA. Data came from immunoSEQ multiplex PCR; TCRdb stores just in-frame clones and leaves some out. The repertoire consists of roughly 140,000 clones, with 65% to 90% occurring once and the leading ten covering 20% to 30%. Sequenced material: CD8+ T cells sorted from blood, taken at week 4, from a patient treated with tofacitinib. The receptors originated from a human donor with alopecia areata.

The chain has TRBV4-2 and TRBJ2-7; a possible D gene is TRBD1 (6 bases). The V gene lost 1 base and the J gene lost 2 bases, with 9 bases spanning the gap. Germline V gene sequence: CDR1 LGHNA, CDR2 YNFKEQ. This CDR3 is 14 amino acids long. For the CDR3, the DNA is TGTGCCAGCAGCCAAGGACAGGATCCCTACGAGCAGTACTTC. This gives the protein CASSQGQDPYEQYF.

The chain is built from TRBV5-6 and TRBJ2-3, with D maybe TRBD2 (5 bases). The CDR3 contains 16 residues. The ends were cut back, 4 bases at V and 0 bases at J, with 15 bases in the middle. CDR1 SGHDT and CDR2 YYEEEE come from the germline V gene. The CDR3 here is CASSPFGLSSTDTQYF. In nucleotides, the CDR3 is TGTGCCAGCAGCCCCTTCGGACTTTCTAGCACAGATACGCAGTATTTT.

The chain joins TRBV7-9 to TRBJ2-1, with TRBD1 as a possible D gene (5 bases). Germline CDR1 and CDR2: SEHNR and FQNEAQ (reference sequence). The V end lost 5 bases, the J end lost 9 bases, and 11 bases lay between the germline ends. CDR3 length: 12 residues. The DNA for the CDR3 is TGTGCCAGCAGCCCCACAGGCTCTGAGCAGTTCTTC. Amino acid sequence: CASSPTGSEQFF.

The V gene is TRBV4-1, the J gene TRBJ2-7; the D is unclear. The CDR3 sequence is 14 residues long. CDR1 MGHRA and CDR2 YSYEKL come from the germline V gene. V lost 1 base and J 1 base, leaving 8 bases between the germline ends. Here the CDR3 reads CASSQVGPSYEQYF. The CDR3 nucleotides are TGCGCCAGCAGCCAAGTCGGACCATCCTACGAGCAGTACTTC.

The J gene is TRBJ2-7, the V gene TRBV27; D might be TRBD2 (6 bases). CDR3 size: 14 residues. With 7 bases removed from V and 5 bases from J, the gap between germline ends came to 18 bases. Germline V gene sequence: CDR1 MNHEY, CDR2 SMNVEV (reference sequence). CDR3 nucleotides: TGTGCCAGCAAACTAGCCTGGGAGTATGACGAGCAGTACTTC. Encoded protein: CASKLAWEYDEQYF.

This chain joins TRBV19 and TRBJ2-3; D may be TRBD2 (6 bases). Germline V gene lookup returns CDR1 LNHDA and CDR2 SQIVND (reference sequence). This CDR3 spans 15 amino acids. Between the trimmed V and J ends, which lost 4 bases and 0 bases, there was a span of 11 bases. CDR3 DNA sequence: TGTGCCAGTAGTACGGGAGTCTCTAGCACAGATACGCAGTATTTT. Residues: CASSTGVSSTDTQYF.

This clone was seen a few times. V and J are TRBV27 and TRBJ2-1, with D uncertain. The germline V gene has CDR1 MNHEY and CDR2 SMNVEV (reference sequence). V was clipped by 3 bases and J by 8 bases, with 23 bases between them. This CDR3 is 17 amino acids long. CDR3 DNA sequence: TGTGCCAGCAGTTTTCTTACCGAAGGTGCGAAGGCGCATGAGCAGTTCTTC. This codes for CASSFLTEGAKAHEQFF.

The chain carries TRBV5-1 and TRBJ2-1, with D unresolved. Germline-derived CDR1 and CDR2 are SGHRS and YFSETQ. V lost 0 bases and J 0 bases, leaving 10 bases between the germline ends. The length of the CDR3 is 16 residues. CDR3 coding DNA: TGCGCCAGCAGCTTGGCCGGGCAGAGCTCCTACAATGAGCAGTTCTTC. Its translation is CASSLAGQSSYNEQFF.

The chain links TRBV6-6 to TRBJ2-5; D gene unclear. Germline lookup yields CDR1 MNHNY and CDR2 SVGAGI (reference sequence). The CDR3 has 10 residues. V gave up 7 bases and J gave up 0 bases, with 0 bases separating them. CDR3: CASNQETQYF. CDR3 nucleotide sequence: TGTGCCAGCAACCAAGAGACCCAGTACTTC.

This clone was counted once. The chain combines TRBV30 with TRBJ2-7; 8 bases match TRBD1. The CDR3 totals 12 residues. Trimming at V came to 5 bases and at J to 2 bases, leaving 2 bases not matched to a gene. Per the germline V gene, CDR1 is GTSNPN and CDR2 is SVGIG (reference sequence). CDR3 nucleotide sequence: TGTGCCTGGGGACAGGGAACCTACGAGCAGTACTTC. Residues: CAWGQGTYEQYF.

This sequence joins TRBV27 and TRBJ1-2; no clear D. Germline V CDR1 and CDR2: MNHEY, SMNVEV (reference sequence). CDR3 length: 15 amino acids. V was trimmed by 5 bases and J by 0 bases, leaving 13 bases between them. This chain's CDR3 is CASSPLRIPNYGYTF. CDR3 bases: TGTGCCAGCAGTCCTCTCCGGATTCCTAACTATGGCTACACCTTC.

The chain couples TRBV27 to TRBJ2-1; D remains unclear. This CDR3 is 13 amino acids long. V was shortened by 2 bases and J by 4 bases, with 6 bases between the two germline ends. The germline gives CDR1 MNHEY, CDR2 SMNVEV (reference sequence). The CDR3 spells CASSLIQYNEQFF. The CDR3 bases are TGTGCCAGCAGTTTAATCCAGTACAATGAGCAGTTCTTC.

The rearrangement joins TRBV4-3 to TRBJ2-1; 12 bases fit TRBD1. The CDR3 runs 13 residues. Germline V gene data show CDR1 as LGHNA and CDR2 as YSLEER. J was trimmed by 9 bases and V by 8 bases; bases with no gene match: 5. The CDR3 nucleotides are TGCGCCAGCGCCCAGGGACAGGGGGCTGAGCAGTTCTTC. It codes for CASAQGQGAEQFF.

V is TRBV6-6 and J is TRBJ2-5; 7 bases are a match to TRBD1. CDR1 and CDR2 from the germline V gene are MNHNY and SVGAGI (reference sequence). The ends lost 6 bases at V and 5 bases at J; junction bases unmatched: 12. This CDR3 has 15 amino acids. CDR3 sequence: CASRTTTGNMETQYF. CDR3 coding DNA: TGTGCCAGCAGGACTACGACAGGGAATATGGAGACCCAGTACTTC.

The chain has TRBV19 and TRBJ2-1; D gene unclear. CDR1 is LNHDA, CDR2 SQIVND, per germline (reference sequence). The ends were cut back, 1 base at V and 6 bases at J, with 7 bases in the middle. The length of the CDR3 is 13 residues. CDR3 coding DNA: TGTGCCAGTAGTATAGCAGATCTCAATGAGCAGTTCTTC. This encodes CASSIADLNEQFF.

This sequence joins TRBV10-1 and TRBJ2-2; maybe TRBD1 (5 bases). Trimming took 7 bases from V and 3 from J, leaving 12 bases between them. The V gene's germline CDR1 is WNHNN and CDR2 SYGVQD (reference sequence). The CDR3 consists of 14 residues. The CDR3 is CASTSDTYTGELFF. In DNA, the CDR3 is TGCGCCAGCACCTCGGACACCTACACCGGGGAGCTGTTTTTT.

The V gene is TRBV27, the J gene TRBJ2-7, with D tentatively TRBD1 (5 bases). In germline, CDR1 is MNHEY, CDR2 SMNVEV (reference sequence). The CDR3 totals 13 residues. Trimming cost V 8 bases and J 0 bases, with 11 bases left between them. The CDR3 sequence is CASAIRGSYEQYF. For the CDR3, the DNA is TGTGCCAGCGCTATTAGGGGCTCCTACGAGCAGTACTTC.

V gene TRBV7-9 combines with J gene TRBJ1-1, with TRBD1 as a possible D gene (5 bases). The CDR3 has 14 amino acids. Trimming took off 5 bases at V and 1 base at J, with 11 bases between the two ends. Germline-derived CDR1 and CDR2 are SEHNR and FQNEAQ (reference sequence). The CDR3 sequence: CASSRGRQNTEAFF. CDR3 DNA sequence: TGTGCCAGCAGCAGGGGCCGCCAGAACACTGAAGCTTTCTTT.

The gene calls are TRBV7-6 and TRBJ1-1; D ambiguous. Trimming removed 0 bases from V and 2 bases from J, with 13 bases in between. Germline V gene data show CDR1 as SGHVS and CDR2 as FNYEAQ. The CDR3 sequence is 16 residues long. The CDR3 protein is CASSLAASSLNTEAFF. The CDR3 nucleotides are TGTGCCAGCAGCTTAGCGGCGTCCTCCTTAAACACTGAAGCTTTCTTT.

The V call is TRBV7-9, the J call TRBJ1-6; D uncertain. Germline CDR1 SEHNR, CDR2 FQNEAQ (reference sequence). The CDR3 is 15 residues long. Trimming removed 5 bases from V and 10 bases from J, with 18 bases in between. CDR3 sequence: CASSPSRAGPSPLHF. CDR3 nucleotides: TGTGCCAGCAGCCCGTCCAGAGCAGGCCCCTCACCCCTCCACTTT.